The clone carrying this T cell receptor (beta chain) was counted once. The target antigen is unknown. No cell sorting was done before RNA was extracted from the tissue. This entry comes from a study of tumor and adjacent non-tumor tissue in lung cancer. Turning to the study itself: Patients comprised 12 adenocarcinoma, a couple of squamous cell carcinoma and 1 small cell lung cancer. Each sample yielded 4 million to 4.5 million productive TCRbeta reads on average.

A modified ARM-PCR protocol with three rounds of nested PCR amplified TCRbeta. In TCRdb, the multiplex PCR reads were re-called with MiXCR into one record per CDR3 protein. This table has approximately 68,000 distinct CDR3 sequences, around 78% appearing once. Notes on the study in general: Significantly higher TCR diversity was found in tumor than normal lung.

The sequenced material came from lung tumor tissue. This receptor was identified in a man in his 60s with non-small cell lung cancer.

In DNA form, the CDR3 reads TGCAGTGCTTGTACAGGGCGGAGTACTGAAGCTTTCTTT. This translates into CSACTGRSTEAFF. The chain employs TRBV20-1 and TRBJ1-1; D is perhaps TRBD1 (6 bases). This CDR3 contains 13 residues. CDR1 is DFQATT, CDR2 SNEGSKA, per germline (reference sequence). V was trimmed by 5 bases and J by 5 bases, leaving 15 bases between them.